This T cell receptor (beta chain) stems from a study of shared clonotypes between healthy human individuals. Study-wide results and caveats: Clonotype sharing levels among donors were expected to vary with sequencing depth.

This CDR3 has 15 residues. From germline, CDR1 is MGHRA and CDR2 YSYEKL. J lost 3 bases, V lost 4 bases, and 6 bases had no gene match. Those who donated, Caucasian adults without exception, all lived in Nashville, Tennessee. CD8 memory merged CD45RO+ cells and CCR7-negative CD45RA+ TemRA cells into one population. As concerns this clone: Its antigen remains unidentified.

In the sorted-subset replicate PCRs, 200 ng DNA, 30,000 or so T cell genomes, was used. Assay: immunoSEQ multiplex PCR; the TCRdb copy retains only in-frame clones and omits some. Found here are approximately 350,000 clones, about 97% of them singletons; the top ten hold approximately 0.32%. The rearrangement links TRBV4-1 to TRBJ2-7, with TRBD2 matching 10 bases. The origin of this receptor is a man in his thirties or forties in good health. The sequencing sample was made of memory CD8+ T cells sorted from blood. Subset in this sample: CD45RO+ cells pooled with CCR7-negative TemRA cells. The CDR3, as DNA: TGCGCCAGCAGCCCGGTAGCGGGAGGCCACTACGAGCAGTACTTC. Translated, it gives CASSPVAGGHYEQYF.